Following are 25 T cell receptor beta chains from one sample sequenced in a study of OX40 agonist ivuxolimab in advanced cancers. Profiling relied on immunoSEQ multiplex PCR, and the TCRdb table lists in-frame clones only, not all of them. The sample records more than 5,500 clones, approximately 80% being singletons. The sequenced sample was CD4+ or CD8+ T cells sorted from blood, obtained in a trial of the OX40 agonist ivuxolimab. These receptor sequences come from an adult with an advanced solid tumor such as melanoma, head and neck, liver or kidney cancer.

The gene calls are TRBV5-4 and TRBJ2-2; 8 positions agree with TRBD2. The J segment lost 4 bases and the V segment lost 3 bases, leaving 8 bases of the junction unmatched. From germline, CDR1 is SGHNT and CDR2 YYREEE (reference sequence). The CDR3 runs to 16 residues. The CDR3 spells CASSWAGLVGTGELFF. The CDR3 coding sequence is TGTGCCAGCAGCTGGGCGGGACTAGTCGGCACCGGGGAGCTGTTTTTT.

V is TRBV2 and J is TRBJ1-5; TRBD1 matches 9 bases. V shed 6 bases, J shed 6 bases, and the junction held 3 bases outside the gene matches. CDR1 is SNHLY, CDR2 FYNNEI, per germline. There are 13 residues in the CDR3. CDR3 protein: CASRTGGVQPQHF. The CDR3 nucleotides are TGTGCCAGCAGAACAGGGGGCGTTCAGCCCCAGCATTTT.

This rearrangement joins TRBV27 to TRBJ2-1, with D unresolved. V was trimmed by 0 bases and J by 7 bases, leaving 7 bases between them. CDR1 is MNHEY and CDR2 is SMNVEV in the germline V gene (reference sequence). CDR3 length equals 13 residues. CDR3: CASSLSSGNEQFF. In nucleotides, the CDR3 is TGTGCCAGCAGTTTATCCTCCGGGAATGAGCAGTTCTTC.

In this sample, this clone turned up once. The chain is built from TRBV12-1 and TRBJ2-5; the DNA was not compared with TRBD2, the D call given in the table. The J call may not be correct, given that the DNA end is closer to TRBJ2-7. TRBV12-1 is deemed a pseudogene. The length of the CDR3 is 13 residues. CDR3 protein: CASSPQRPYEQYF. DNA of the CDR3: TGTGCCAGCAGCCCCCAGAGGCCGTACGAGCAGTACTTC.

Comments on this clone: Additional DNA sequences in this sample encode the identical CDR3. The gene calls are TRBV28 and TRBJ2-7, with TRBD1 matching over 8 bases. V gave up 2 bases and J gave up 3 bases; unmatched junction bases: 3. The CDR3 contains 14 residues. Germline V gene sequence: CDR1 MDHEN, CDR2 SYDVKM. This CDR3 reads CASSLPGTGYEQYF. Here the CDR3 DNA reads TGTGCCAGCAGTTTACCGGGGACAGGCTACGAGCAGTACTTC.

This chain joins TRBV27 and TRBJ1-3; no firm D call. The germline gives CDR1 MNHEY, CDR2 SMNVEV (reference sequence). This CDR3 has 14 residues. Trimming pared 3 bases from V and 2 bases from J, leaving 8 bases between. The chain's CDR3 is CASSFGSAGNTIYF. The CDR3 nucleotides are TGTGCCAGCAGTTTCGGGAGTGCTGGAAACACCATATATTTT.

This chain links TRBV21-1 with TRBJ2-7; TRBD2 is taken as the D call from the table, unchecked against the DNA. TRBV21-1 is a documented pseudogene. The length of the CDR3 is 15 residues. The CDR3 loop is CASEPGLGPPYEQYF. Written as DNA, the CDR3 is TGTGCCAGCGAACCGGGACTAGGGCCTCCCTACGAGCAGTACTTC.

This clone ranks as medium-sized. The rearrangement links TRBV7-9 to TRBJ1-4; D remains ambiguous. CDR1 is SEHNR and CDR2 is FQNEAQ in the germline V gene (reference sequence). The CDR3 extends over 14 amino acids. Trimming cost V 1 base and J 8 bases, with 11 bases left between them. The CDR3 nucleotides are TGTGCCAGCAGCTTAGGGGAAGCGGAGGAAAAACTGTTTTTT. Its protein is CASSLGEAEEKLFF.

The V gene is TRBV7-3, the J gene TRBJ2-2; 12 bases fit TRBD2. Germline CDR1 reads SGHTA; CDR2 reads FQGTGA. The CDR3 loop spans 18 amino acids. Germline trimming cut 8 bases from V and 0 bases from J; bases unmatched to any gene: 10. Written as DNA, the CDR3 is TGTGCCAGCGCGGAAGGACTAGCGGGGAGAACGAACACCGGGGAGCTGTTTTTT. As protein: CASAEGLAGRTNTGELFF. The whole variable domain, remainder taken from reference TRBV7-3 and TRBJ2-2, is GAGVSQTPSNKVTEKGKYVELRCDPISGHTALYWYRQSLGQGPEFLIYFQGTGAADDSGLPNDRFFAVRPEGSVSTLKIQRTERGDSAVYLCASAEGLAGRTNTGELFFGEGSRLTVL.

The V and J genes are TRBV9 and TRBJ2-3, with 11 bases lining up with TRBD2. The V segment lost 4 bases and the J segment 6 bases; nucleotides outside the gene matches: 4. Germline lookup yields CDR1 SGDLS and CDR2 YYNGEE. This CDR3 contains 14 residues. Here the CDR3 DNA reads TGTGCCAGCAGCTCTAGCGGGGGGTTGGATACGCAGTATTTT. It codes for CASSSSGGLDTQYF.

This clone was counted between two and nine times. The chain has TRBV6-5 and TRBJ1-5; D gene uncertain. Per germline, CDR1 MNHEY and CDR2 SVGAGI. The CDR3 runs to 13 residues. V was clipped by 6 bases and J by 0 bases, with 6 bases between them. The CDR3 is CASSRNSNQPQHF. Here the CDR3 DNA reads TGTGCCAGCAGCCGTAATAGCAATCAGCCCCAGCATTTT.

The chain uses TRBV9 and TRBJ2-1; 9 bases line up with TRBD2. Per germline, CDR1 SGDLS and CDR2 YYNGEE. There are 19 residues in the CDR3. V was pared by 1 base and J by 7 bases, with 18 bases of the junction left unmatched. The CDR3: CASSVPRDAGTSILNEQFF. The CDR3 nucleotides read TGTGCCAGCAGCGTACCCAGGGACGCCGGGACTAGCATATTGAATGAGCAGTTCTTC. The variable domain in full, completed from reference TRBV9 and TRBJ2-1, reads DSGVTQTPKHLITATGQRVTLRCSPRSGDLSVYWYQQSLDQGLQFLIQYYNGEERAKGNILERFSAQQFPDLHSELNLSSLELGDSALYFCASSVPRDAGTSILNEQFFGPGTRLTVL.

V is TRBV11-2 and J is TRBJ1-5, with no clear D. V was pared by 5 bases and J by 6 bases, with 20 bases between. The CDR3 is 16 amino acids. Germline CDR1 SGHAT, CDR2 FQNNGV. The CDR3 region has the DNA TGTGCCAGCAGCCCGGGATCGGGCTTAGGTGGTCAGCCCCAGCATTTT. Encoded protein: CASSPGSGLGGQPQHF.

The chain carries TRBV5-1 and TRBJ2-3; TRBD1 is a possible D gene (6 bases). Germline CDR1 reads SGHRS; CDR2 reads YFSETQ. With 5 bases removed from V and 2 bases from J, the gap between germline ends came to 18 bases. The CDR3 is made up of 16 amino acids. The CDR3 here is CASRTDRRRITDTQYF. CDR3 DNA: TGCGCCAGCAGGACTGACAGGCGGCGGATCACAGATACGCAGTATTTT. Full variable domain (remainder filled in from reference TRBV5-1 and TRBJ2-3): KAGVTQTPRYLIKTRGQQVTLSCSPISGHRSVSWYQQTPGQGLQFLFEYFSETQRNKGNFPGRFSGRQFSNSRSEMNVSTLELGDSALYLCASRTDRRRITDTQYFGPGTRLTVL.

The genes are TRBV27 and TRBJ2-2; 11 nucleotides match TRBD2. In germline, CDR1 is MNHEY, CDR2 SMNVEV (reference sequence). The CDR3 sequence is 16 residues long. V trimming: 2 bases; J trimming: 5 bases; junction bases outside the gene matches: 4. CDR3 nucleotides: TGTGCCAGCAGTTTACTAGCGGGGGGATCTACCGGGGAGCTGTTTTTT. It encodes CASSLLAGGSTGELFF.

Of note for this clone: Other nucleotide sequences from this sample produce the same CDR3. This chain uses TRBV7-2 with TRBJ2-7, with TRBD2 matching over 16 bases. The CDR3 contains 17 residues. The J segment lost 7 bases and the V segment lost 5 bases, leaving 11 bases of the junction unmatched. Germline loops: CDR1 SGHTA, CDR2 FQGNSA. CDR3 bases: TGTGCCAGCAGCCTTACCGCGGGACTAGCGGGGGGGAGGGAGCAGTACTTC. Encoded protein: CASSLTAGLAGGREQYF.

The CDR3: CASRAGTGISYEQYF. The CDR3 DNA sequence: TGCGCCAGCAGGGCCGGGACAGGGATATCCTACGAGCAGTACTTC. The V call is TRBV5-1, the J call TRBJ2-5; 9 positions agree with TRBD1. Judging by the DNA end, TRBJ2-7 fits better; the J call may be wrong. The CDR3 has 15 amino acids. The germline CDR1 and CDR2 sequences are SGHRS and YFSETQ.

This clone was recorded once. The chain couples TRBV9 to TRBJ2-7, with TRBD1 identical over 10 bases. The CDR3 loop spans 14 amino acids. V was pared by 2 bases and J by 2 bases, with 1 base of the junction left unmatched. Germline CDR1 reads SGDLS; CDR2 reads YYNGEE. CDR3 residues: CASSVTGGPYEQYF. The DNA of the CDR3 is TGTGCCAGCAGCGTGACAGGGGGCCCCTACGAGCAGTACTTC.

The chain combines TRBV29-1 with TRBJ1-1; the D is unclear. CDR1 and CDR2 (germline): SQVTM, ANQGSEA. Trimming took 4 bases from V and 8 from J, leaving 8 bases between them. The CDR3 has 10 amino acids. CDR3 protein: CSVVTGEAFF. The CDR3 nucleotides read TGCAGCGTTGTGACGGGCGAAGCTTTCTTT. The entire variable domain, with the rest obtained from reference TRBV29-1 and TRBJ1-1, is as follows: SAVISQKPSRDICQRGTSLTIQCQVDSQVTMMFWYRQQPGQSLTLIATANQGSEATYESGFVIDKFPISRPNLTFSTLTVSNMSPEDSSIYLCSVVTGEAFFGQGTRLTVV.

This clone was seen a handful of times. The chain uses TRBV7-6 and TRBJ1-1, with D possibly TRBD1 on 6 matching bases. The CDR3 contains 13 residues. Germline loops: CDR1 SGHVS, CDR2 FNYEAQ. V gave up 5 bases and J gave up 2 bases, with 9 bases separating them. Here the CDR3 DNA reads TGTGCCAGCAGCAGGGACATCAACACTGAAGCTTTCTTT. Encoded protein: CASSRDINTEAFF.

The J gene is TRBJ1-1, the V gene TRBV28, with D unresolved. This CDR3 spans 16 amino acids. V lost 5 bases and J lost 4, with 20 bases in between. The germline CDR1 and CDR2 sequences are MDHEN and SYDVKM. CDR3 DNA: TGTGCCAGCAGTATCTATACCCGGTTCCATGGCACTGAAGCTTTCTTT. Amino acids: CASSIYTRFHGTEAFF.

The chain links TRBV6-1 to TRBJ2-1; D may be TRBD2 (5 bases). V dropped 2 bases and J dropped 0 bases, with 8 bases sitting between them. Germline V gene lookup returns CDR1 MNHNS and CDR2 SASEGT. This CDR3 is 15 amino acids long. CDR3 DNA sequence: TGTGCCAGCAGTGAACTGGGGAGCTCCTACAATGAGCAGTTCTTC. Translation: CASSELGSSYNEQFF.

The chain joins TRBV10-3 to TRBJ2-1; D call uncertain. With 3 bases removed from V and 8 bases from J, the gap between germline ends came to 8 bases. The CDR3 is made up of 12 amino acids. Germline V gene data show CDR1 as ENHRY and CDR2 as SYGVKD. The CDR3 is CAISEKTHEQFF. The CDR3 bases are TGTGCCATCAGTGAAAAGACCCATGAGCAGTTCTTC.

This clone was picked up one time. V gene TRBV5-6 combines with J gene TRBJ2-3, with D possibly TRBD2 on 6 matching bases. Trimming removed 2 bases at V and 5 bases at J, with 12 bases between. CDR3 length equals 14 residues. Germline-derived CDR1 and CDR2 are SGHDT and YYEEEE. The CDR3 sequence: CASSLGGEGDTQYF. The CDR3 DNA follows: TGTGCCAGCAGCTTAGGAGGGGAAGGAGATACGCAGTATTTT.

This rearrangement joins TRBV7-9 to TRBJ1-4; no firm D call. Germline V gives CDR1 SEHNR, CDR2 FQNEAQ (reference sequence). The CDR3 consists of 16 residues. Trimming left V 1 base short and J 8 bases short, with 17 bases between. CDR3 sequence reads: CASSLGTSPRREKLFF. CDR3 sequence (DNA): TGTGCCAGCAGCTTAGGAACGTCCCCTAGAAGGGAAAAACTGTTTTTT.